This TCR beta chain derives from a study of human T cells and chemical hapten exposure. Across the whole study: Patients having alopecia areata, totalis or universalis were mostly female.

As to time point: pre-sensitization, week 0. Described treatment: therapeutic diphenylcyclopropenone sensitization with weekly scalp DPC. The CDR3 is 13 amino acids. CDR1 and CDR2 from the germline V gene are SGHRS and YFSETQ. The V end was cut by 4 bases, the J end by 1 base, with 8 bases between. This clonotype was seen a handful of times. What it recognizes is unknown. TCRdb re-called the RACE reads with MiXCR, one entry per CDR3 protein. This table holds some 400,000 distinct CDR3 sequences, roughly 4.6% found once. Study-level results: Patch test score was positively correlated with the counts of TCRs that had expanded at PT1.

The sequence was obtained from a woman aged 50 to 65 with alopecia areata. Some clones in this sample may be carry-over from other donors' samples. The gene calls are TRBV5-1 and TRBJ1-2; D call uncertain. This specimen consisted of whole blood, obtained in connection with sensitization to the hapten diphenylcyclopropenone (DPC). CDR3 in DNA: TGCGCCAGCAGCGATGATGTTAACTATGGCTACACCTTC. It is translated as CASSDDVNYGYTF.